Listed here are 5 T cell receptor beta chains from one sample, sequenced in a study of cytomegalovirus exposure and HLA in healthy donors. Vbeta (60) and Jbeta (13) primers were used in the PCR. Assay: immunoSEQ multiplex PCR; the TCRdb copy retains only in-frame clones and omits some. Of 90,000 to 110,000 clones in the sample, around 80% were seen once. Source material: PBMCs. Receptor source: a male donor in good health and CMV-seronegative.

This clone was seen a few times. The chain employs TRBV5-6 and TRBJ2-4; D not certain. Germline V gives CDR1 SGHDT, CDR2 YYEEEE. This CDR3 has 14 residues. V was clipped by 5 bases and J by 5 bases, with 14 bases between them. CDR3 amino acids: CASRSWSNENIQYF. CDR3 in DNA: TGTGCCAGCAGGTCGTGGTCTAATGAAAACATTCAGTACTTC.

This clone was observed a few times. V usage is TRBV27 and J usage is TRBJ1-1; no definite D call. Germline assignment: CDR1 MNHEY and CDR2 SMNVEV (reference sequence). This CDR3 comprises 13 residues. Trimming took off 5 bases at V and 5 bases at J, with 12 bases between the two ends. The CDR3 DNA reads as TGTGCCAGCAGTGGGAGGTGGCGGACTGAAGCTTTCTTT. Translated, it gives CASSGRWRTEAFF.

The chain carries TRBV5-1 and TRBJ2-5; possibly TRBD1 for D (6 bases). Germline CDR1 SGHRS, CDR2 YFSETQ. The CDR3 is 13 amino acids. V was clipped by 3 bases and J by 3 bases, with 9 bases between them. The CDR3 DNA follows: TGCGCCAGCAGCTCGGCAGGGGAAGAGACCCAGTACTTC. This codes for CASSSAGEETQYF. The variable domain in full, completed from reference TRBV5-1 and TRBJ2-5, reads KAGVTQTPRYLIKTRGQQVTLSCSPISGHRSVSWYQQTPGQGLQFLFEYFSETQRNKGNFPGRFSGRQFSNSRSEMNVSTLELGDSALYLCASSSAGEETQYFGPGTRLLVL.

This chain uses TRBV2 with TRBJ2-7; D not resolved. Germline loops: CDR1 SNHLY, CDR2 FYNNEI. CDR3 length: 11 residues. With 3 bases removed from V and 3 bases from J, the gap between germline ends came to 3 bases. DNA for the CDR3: TGTGCCAGCAGTGACTACTACGAGCAGTACTTC. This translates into CASSDYYEQYF.

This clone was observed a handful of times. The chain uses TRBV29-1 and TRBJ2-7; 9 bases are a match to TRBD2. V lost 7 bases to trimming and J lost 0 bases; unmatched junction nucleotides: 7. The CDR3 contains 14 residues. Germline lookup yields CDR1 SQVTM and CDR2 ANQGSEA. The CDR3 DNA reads TGCAGCGCGTTAGCGGGAGCTATCTCCTACGAGCAGTACTTC. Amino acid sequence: CSALAGAISYEQYF.